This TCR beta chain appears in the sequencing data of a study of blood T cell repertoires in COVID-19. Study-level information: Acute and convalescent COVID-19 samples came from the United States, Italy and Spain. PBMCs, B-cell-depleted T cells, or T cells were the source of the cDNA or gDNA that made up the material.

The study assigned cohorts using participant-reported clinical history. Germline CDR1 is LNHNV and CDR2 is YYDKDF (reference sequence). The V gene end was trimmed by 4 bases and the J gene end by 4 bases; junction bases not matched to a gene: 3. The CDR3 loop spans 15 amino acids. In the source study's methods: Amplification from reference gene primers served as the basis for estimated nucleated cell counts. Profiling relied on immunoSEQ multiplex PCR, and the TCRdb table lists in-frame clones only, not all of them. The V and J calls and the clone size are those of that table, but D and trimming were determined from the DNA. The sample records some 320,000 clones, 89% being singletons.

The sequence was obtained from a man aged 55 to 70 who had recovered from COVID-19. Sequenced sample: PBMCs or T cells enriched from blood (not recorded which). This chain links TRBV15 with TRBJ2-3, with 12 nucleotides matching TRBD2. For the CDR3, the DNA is TGTGCCACCAGCAAGCTAGCGGGAGGGCCAGATACGCAGTATTTT. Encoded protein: CATSKLAGGPDTQYF.